This TCR beta chain was documented in a study of T cells in Graves' hyperthyroidism and ophthalmopathy. This clonotype was seen only a few times. The V segment lost 5 bases and the J segment 3 bases; nucleotides outside the gene matches: 6. The CDR3 contains 16 residues. Germline CDR1 reads SGHAT; CDR2 reads FQNNGV. Graves' hyperthyroidism qualified as stable when ophthalmopathy did not progress within 18 months. RNA transcripts served as the template for amplifying TCR beta CDR3 regions. The TCR CDR3 was amplified in a first-round RT-PCR using the HTBI primer set. MiXCR, run by TCRdb on the multiplex PCR reads, gives a single entry per CDR3 protein. The sample consists of hundreds of thousands of distinct CDR3 sequences, approximately 15% of them appearing once.

The sequencing sample was made of blood. The V call is TRBV11-2, the J call TRBJ1-6; TRBD1 matches at 8 bases. This sequence was found in a woman in her 30s with Graves' hyperthyroidism. The DNA of the CDR3 is TGTGCCAGCAGCCTAAACAGGGGGGTCTATAATTCACCCCTCCACTTT. This codes for CASSLNRGVYNSPLHF. Drawing the rest from reference TRBV11-2 and TRBJ1-6, the complete variable domain is EAGVAQSPRYKIIEKRQSVAFWCNPISGHATLYWYQQILGQGPKLLIQFQNNGVVDDSQLPKDRFSAERLKGVDSTLKIQPAKLEDSAVYLCASSLNRGVYNSPLHFGNGTRLTVT.